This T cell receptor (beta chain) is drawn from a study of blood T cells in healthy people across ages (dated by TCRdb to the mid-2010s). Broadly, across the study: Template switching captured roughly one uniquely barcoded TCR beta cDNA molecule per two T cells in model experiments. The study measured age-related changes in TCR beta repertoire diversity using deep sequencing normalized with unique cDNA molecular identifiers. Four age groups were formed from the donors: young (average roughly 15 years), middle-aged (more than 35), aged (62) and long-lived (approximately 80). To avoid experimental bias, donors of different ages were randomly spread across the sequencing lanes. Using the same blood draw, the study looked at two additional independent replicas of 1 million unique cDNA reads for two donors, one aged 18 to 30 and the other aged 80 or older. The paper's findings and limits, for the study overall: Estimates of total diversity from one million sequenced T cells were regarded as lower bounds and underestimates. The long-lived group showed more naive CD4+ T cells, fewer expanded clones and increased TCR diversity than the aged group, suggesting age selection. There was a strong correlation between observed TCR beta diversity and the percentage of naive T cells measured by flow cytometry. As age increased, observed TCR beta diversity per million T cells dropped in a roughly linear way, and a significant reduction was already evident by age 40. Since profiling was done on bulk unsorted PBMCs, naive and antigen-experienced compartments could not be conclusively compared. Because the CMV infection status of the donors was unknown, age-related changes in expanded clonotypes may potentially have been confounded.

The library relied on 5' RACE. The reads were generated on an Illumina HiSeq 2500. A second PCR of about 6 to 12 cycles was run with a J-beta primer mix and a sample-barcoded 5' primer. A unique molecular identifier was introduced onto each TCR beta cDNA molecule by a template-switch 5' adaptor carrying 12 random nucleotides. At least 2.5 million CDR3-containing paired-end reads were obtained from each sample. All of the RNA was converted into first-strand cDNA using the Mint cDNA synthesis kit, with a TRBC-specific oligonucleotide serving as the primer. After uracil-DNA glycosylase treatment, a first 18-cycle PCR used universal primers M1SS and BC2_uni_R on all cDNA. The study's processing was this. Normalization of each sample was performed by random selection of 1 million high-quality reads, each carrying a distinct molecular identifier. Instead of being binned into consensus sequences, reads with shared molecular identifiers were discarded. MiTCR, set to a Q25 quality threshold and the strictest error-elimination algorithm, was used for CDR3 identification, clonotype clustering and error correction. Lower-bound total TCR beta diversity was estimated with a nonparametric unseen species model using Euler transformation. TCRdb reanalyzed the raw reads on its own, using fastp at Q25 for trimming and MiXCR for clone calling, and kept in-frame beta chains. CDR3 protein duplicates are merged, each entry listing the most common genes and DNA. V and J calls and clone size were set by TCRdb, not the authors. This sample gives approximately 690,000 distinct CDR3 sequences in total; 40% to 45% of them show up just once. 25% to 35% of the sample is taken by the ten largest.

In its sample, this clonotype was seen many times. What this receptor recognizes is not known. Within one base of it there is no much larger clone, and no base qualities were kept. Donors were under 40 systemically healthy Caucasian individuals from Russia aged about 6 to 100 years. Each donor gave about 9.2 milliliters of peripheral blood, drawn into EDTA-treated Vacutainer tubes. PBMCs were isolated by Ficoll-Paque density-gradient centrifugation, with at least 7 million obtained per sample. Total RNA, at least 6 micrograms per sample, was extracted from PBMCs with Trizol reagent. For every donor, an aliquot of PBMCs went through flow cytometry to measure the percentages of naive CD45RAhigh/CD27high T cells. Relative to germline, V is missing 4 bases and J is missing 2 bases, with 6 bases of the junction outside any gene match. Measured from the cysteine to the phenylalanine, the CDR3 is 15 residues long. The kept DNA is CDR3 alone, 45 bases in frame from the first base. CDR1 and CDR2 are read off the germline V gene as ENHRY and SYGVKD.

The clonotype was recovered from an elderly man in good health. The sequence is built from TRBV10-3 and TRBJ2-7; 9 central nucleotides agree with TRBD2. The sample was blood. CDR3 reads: CAISARTSATYEQYF. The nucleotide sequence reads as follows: TGTGCCATCAGTGCCCGGACTAGCGCGACCTACGAGCAGTACTTC.